The T cell receptor beta chain described here comes from a study of T cell responses to AZD1222 COVID-19 vaccine. Study-wide results and caveats: Clonal diversity may have been underestimated in mostly white British donors. Repertoire sampling happened only post peak T cell response. Spike-specific TCR breadth and depth went up after people got two AZD1222 doses.

Sequencing used immunoSEQ multiplex PCR; TCRdb keeps in-frame clones, though not all of them. Here the sample spans about 160,000 clones, 80% to 95% being singletons. Of note for this clone: The antigen is not known.

Investigators merged groups given second doses at roughly 4 or roughly 12 weeks. Trimming cost V 0 bases and J 3 bases, with 14 bases left between them. This CDR3 spans 15 amino acids. CDR1 and CDR2 (germline): GTSNPN, SVGIG (reference sequence). The TCR originated in an adult who received the AZD1222 COVID-19 vaccine. This chain connects TRBV30 to TRBJ1-1; weak D call: TRBD1 (5 bases). The source was peripheral blood, collected 28 days after the second AZD1222 dose. CDR3 region: CAWSVLRGSYTEAFF. For the CDR3, the DNA is TGTGCCTGGAGTGTGTTGAGGGGCAGTTACACTGAAGCTTTCTTT.